This T cell receptor (beta chain) originates from a study of Tregs in tolerant kidney transplant recipients. General study points: Activated donor B cell expansion appeared to reveal the most relevant donor-specific TCRbeta repertoire.

Recipients received nonmyeloablative bone marrow transplants from related graft donors, with transient mixed chimerism. Remarks on this clone: Its cognate antigen is unknown.

This CDR3 spans 16 amino acids. Germline CDR1 reads SGHTA; CDR2 reads FQGNSA. V was clipped by 7 bases and J by 8 bases, with 21 bases between them. Sequenced by immunoSEQ multiplex PCR; TCRdb stores in-frame clones only, minus some. The data contain approximately 60,000 clones, roughly 86% of them seen just once; the ten biggest clones take up 3.5% to 4%. The receptor was derived from a human patient who received a combined kidney and bone marrow transplant. Among the T cells, some may be from the graft donor. The sample consisted of CD4+ T cells from blood (PBMCs), taken 6 months after the transplant. The rearrangement links TRBV7-2 to TRBJ1-6; tentative D call: TRBD1 (6 bases). The CDR3 region is CASTLGGGRIDSPLHF. Here the CDR3 DNA reads TGTGCCAGCACCCTCGGGGGGGGGCGGATTGATTCACCCCTCCACTTT.